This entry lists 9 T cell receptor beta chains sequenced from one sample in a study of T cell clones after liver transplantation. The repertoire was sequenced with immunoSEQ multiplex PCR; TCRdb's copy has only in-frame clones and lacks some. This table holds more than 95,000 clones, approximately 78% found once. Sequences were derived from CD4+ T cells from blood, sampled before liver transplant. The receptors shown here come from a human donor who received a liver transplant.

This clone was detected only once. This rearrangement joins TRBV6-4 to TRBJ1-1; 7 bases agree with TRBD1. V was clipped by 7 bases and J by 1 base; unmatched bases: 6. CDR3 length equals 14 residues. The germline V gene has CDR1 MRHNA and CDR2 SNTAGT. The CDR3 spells CASKKGQRNTEAFF. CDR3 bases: TGTGCCAGCAAAAAGGGACAGCGGAACACTGAAGCTTTCTTT.

The CDR3 DNA reads as TGTGCCAGCAGCTTAACGAAGGTTGAAGAGCAGTACTTC. It encodes CASSLTKVEEQYF. J is TRBJ2-7 and V is TRBV7-3; no definite D call. CDR3 size: 13 residues. In germline, CDR1 is SGHTA, CDR2 FQGTGA. V shed 0 bases and J shed 7 bases, with 10 bases lying between them.

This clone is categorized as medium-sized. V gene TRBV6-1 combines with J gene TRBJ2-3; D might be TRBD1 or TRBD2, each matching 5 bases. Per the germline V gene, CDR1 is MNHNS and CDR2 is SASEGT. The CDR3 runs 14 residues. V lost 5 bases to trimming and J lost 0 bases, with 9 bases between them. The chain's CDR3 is CASSWGSSTDTQYF. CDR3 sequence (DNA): TGTGCCAGCAGTTGGGGGAGTAGCACAGATACGCAGTATTTT.

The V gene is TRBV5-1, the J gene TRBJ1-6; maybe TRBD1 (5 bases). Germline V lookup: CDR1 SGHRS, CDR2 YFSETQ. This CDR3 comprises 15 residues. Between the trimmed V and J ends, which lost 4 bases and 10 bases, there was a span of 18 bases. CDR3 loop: CASSPAGGDGSPLHF. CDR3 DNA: TGCGCCAGCAGCCCGGCAGGTGGGGACGGCTCACCCCTCCACTTT.

The CDR3 bases are TGTGCCAGCAGTTTAGGGACTAGCGGGAGGGCGTCGGACGAGCAGTACTTC. Translation: CASSLGTSGRASDEQYF. The V gene is TRBV28, the J gene TRBJ2-7; 16 positions match TRBD2. After removal of 2 bases from V and 5 bases from J, the junction contained 6 bases not matched to a gene. The CDR3 contains 17 residues. From germline, CDR1 is MDHEN and CDR2 SYDVKM.

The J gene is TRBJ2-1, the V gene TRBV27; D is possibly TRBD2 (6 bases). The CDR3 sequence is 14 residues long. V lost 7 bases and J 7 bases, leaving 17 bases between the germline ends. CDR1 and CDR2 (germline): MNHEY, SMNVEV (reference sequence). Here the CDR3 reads CASKVFGRWNEQFF. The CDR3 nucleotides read TGTGCCAGCAAAGTCTTCGGGAGATGGAATGAGCAGTTCTTC.

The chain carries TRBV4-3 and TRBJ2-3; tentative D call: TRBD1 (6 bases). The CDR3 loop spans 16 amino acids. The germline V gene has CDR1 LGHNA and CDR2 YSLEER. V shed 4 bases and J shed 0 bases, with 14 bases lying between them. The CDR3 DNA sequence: TGCGCCAGCAGCCCACAAGGAAGGGGGAGCACAGATACGCAGTATTTT. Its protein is CASSPQGRGSTDTQYF.

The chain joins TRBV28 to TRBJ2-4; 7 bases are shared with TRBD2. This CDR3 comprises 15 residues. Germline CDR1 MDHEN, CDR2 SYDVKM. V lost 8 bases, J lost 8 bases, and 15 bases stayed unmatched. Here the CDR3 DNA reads TGTGCCAGCTCACCAGCGGGACCGCCCGGGGACATTCAGTACTTC. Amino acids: CASSPAGPPGDIQYF.

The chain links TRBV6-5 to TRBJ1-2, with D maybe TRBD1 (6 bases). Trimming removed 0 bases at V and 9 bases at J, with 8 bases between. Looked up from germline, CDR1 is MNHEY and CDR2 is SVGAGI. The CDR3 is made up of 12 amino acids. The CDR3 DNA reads TGTGCCAGCAGTTACTCGGACAGCCGCTACACCTTC. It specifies CASSYSDSRYTF.